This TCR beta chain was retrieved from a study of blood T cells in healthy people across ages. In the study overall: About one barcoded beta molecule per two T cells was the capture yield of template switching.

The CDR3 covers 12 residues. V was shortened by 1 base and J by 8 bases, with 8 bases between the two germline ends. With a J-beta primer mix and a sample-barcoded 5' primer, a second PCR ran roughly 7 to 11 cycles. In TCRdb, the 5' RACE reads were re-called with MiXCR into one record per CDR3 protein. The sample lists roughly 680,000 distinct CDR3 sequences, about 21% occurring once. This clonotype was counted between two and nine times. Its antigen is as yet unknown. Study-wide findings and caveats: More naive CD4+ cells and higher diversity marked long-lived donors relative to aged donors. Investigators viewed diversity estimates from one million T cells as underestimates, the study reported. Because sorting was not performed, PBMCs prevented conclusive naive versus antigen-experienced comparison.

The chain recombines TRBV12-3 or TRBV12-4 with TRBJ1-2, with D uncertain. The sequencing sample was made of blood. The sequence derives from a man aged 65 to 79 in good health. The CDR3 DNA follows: TGTGCCAGCAGTTTAGAGGGTACCGGCTACACCTTC. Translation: CASSLEGTGYTF.